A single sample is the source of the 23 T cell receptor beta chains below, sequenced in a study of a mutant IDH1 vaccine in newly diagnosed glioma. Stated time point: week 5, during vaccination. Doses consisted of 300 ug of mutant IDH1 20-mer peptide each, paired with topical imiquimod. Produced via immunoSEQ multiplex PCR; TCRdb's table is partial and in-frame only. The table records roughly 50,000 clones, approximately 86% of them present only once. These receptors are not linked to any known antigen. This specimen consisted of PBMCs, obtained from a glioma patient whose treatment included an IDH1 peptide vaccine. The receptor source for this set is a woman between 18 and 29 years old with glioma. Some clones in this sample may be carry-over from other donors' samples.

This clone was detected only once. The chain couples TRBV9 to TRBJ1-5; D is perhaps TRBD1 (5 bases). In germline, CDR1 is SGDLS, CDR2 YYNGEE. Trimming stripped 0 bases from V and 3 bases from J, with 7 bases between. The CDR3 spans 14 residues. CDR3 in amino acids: CASSVGDVNQPQHF. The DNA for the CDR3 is TGTGCCAGCAGCGTAGGGGACGTCAATCAGCCCCAGCATTTT.

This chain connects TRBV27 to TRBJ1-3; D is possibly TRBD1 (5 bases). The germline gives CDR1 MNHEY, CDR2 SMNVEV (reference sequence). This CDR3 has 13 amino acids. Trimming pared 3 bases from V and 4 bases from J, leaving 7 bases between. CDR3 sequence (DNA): TGTGCCAGCAGTTTGCACAGGGGAAACACCATATATTTT. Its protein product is CASSLHRGNTIYF.

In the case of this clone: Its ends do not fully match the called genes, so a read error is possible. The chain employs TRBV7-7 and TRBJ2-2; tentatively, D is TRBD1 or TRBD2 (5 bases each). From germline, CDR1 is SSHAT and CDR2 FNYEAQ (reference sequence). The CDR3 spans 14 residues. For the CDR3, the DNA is TGTGCTAGCAGCTCGGGGCCAAACACCGGGGAGCTGTTTTTT. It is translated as CASSSGPNTGELFF. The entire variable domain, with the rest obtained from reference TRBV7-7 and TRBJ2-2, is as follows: GAGVSQSPRYKVTKRGQDVTLRCDPISSHATLYWYQQALGQGPEFLTYFNYEAQPDKSGLPSDRFSAERPEGSISTLTIQRTEQRDSAMYRCASSSGPNTGELFFGEGSRLTVL.

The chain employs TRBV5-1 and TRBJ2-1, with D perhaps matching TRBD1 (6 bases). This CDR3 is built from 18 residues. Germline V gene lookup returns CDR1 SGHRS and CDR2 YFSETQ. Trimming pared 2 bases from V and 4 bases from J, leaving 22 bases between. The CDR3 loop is CASSFQPTTGTTYNEQFF. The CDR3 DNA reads TGCGCCAGCAGCTTCCAACCTACCACCGGGACAACTTACAATGAGCAGTTCTTC.

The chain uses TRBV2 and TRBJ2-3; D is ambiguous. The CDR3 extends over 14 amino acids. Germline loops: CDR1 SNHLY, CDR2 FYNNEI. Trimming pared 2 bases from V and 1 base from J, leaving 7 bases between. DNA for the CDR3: TGTGCCAGCAGTGAACTTGGGGGCACAGATACGCAGTATTTT. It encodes CASSELGGTDTQYF.

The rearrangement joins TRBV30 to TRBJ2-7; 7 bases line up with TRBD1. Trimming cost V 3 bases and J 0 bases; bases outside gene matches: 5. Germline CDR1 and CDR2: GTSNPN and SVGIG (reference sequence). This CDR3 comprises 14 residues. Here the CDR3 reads CAWRAGTASYEQYF. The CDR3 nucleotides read TGTGCCTGGAGGGCCGGGACAGCCTCCTACGAGCAGTACTTC.

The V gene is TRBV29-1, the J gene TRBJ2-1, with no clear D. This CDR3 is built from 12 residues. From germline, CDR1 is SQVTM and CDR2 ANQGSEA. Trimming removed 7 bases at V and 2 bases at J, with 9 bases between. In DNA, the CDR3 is TGCAGCGCCCGGGTCGCCTACAATGAGCAGTTCTTC. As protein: CSARVAYNEQFF.

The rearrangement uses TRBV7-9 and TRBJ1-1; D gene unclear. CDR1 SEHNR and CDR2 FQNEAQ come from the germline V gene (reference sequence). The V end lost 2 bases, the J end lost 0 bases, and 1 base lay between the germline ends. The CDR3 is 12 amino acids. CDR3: CASSLMNTEAFF. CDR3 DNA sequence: TGTGCCAGCAGCTTAATGAACACTGAAGCTTTCTTT.

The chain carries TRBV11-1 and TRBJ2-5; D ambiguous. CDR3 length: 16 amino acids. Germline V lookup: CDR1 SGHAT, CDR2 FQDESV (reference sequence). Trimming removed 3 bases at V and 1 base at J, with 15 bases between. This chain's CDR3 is CASSLAVTALQETQYF. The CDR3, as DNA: TGTGCCAGCAGCTTGGCTGTCACGGCCCTCCAAGAGACCCAGTACTTC.

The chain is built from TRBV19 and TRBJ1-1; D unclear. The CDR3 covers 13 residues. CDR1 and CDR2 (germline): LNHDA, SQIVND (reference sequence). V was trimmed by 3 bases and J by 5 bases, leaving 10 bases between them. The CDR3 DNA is TGTGCCAGTAGTATGTTAAGCGGGACTGAAGCTTTCTTT. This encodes CASSMLSGTEAFF. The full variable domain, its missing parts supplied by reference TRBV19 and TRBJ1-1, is DGGITQSPKYLFRKEGQNVTLSCEQNLNHDAMYWYRQDPGQGLRLIYYSQIVNDFQKGDIAEGYSVSREKKESFPLTVTSAQKNPTAFYLCASSMLSGTEAFFGQGTRLTVV.

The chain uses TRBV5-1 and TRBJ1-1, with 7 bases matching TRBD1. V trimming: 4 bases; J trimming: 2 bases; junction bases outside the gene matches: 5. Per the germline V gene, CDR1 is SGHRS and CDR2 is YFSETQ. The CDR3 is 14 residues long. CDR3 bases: TGCGCCAGCAGCAGCGGGACAGCTAACACTGAAGCTTTCTTT. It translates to CASSSGTANTEAFF.

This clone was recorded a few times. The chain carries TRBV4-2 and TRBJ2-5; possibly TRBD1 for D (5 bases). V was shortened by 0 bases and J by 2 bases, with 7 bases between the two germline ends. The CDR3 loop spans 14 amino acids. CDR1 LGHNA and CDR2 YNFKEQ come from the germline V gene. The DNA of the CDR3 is TGTGCCAGCAGCCAAGAACAGGAACAAGAGACCCAGTACTTC. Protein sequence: CASSQEQEQETQYF.

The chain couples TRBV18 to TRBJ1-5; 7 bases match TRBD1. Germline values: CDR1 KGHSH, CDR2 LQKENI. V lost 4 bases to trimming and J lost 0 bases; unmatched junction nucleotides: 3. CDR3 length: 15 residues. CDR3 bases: TGTGCCAGCTCACGGGACAGTCATAGCAATCAGCCCCAGCATTTT. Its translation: CASSRDSHSNQPQHF.

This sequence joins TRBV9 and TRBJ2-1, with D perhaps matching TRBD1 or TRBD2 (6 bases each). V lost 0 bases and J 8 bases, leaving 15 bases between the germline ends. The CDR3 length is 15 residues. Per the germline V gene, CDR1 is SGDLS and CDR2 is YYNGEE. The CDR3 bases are TGTGCCAGCAGCGTAGAAGGCGGGACAATGGATGAGCAGTTCTTC. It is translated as CASSVEGGTMDEQFF.

CDR3 nucleotides: TGTGCCAGCAGCAACCTCCAAGCGGGGCACTACAATGAGCAGTTCTTC. Translation gives CASSNLQAGHYNEQFF. This sequence joins TRBV21-1 and TRBJ2-1; the tabulated D call, TRBD2, remains unverified against the DNA. TRBV21-1 is reported as a pseudogene. The CDR3 consists of 16 residues.

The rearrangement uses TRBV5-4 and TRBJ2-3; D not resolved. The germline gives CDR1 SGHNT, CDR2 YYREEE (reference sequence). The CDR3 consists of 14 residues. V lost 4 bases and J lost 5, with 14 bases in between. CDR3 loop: CASSPHPGGDTQYF. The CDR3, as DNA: TGTGCCAGCAGCCCCCACCCGGGTGGAGATACGCAGTATTTT. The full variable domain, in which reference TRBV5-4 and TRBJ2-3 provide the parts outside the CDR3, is ETGVTQSPTHLIKTRGQQVTLRCSSQSGHNTVSWYQQALGQGPQFIFQYYREEENGRGNFPPRFSGLQFPNYSSELNVNALELDDSALYLCASSPHPGGDTQYFGPGTRLTVL.

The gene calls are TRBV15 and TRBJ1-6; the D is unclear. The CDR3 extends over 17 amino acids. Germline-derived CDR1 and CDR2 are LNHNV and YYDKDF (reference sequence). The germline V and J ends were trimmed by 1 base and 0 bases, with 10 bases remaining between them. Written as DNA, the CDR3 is TGTGCCACCAGCAGAGTTAGCGGGAGCTCCTATAATTCACCCCTCCACTTT. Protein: CATSRVSGSSYNSPLHF.

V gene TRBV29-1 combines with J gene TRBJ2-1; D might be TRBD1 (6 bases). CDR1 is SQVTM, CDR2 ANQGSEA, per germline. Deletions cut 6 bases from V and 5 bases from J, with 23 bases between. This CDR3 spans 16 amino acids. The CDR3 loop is CSVDMGHPRYNNEQFF. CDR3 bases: TGCAGCGTCGATATGGGACATCCGAGATATAACAATGAGCAGTTCTTC.

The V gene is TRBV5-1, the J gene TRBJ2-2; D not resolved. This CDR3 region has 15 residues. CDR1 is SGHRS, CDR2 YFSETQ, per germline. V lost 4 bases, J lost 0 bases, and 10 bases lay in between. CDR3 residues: CASSVMVSNTGELFF. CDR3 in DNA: TGCGCCAGCAGCGTGATGGTTTCGAACACCGGGGAGCTGTTTTTT.

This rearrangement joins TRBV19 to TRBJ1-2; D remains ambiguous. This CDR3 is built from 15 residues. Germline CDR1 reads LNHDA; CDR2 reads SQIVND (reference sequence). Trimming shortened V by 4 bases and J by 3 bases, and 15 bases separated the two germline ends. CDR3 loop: CASSNPFLGDYGYTF. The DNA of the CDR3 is TGTGCCAGTAGTAACCCCTTCCTGGGTGACTATGGCTACACCTTC.

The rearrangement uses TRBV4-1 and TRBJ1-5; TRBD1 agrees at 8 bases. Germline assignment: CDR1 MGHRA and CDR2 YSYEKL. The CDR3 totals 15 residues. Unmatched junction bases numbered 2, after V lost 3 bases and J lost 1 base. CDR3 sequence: CASSQTGVSNQPQHF. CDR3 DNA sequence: TGCGCCAGCAGCCAGACAGGGGTGAGCAATCAGCCCCAGCATTTT.

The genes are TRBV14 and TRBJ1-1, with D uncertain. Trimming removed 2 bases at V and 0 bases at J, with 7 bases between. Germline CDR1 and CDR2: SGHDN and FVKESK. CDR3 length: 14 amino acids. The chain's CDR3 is CASSQRTVNTEAFF. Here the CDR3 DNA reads TGTGCCAGCAGCCAAAGGACGGTGAACACTGAAGCTTTCTTT.

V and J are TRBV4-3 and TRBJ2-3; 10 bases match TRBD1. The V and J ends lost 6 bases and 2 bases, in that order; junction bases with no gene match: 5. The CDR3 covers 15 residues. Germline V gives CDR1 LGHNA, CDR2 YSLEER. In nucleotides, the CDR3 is TGCGCCAGCAGTCCGGGGACAGGGGTCACAGATACGCAGTATTTT. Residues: CASSPGTGVTDTQYF.